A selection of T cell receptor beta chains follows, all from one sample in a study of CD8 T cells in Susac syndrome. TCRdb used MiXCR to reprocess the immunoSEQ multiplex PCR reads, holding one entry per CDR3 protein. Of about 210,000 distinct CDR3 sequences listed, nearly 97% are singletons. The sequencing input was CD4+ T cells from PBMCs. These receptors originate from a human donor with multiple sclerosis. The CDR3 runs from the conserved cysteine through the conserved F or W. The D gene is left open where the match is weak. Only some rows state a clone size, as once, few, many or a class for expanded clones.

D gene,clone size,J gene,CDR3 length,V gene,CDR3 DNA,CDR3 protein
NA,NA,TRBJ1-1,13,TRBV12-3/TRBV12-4,TGTGCCAGCAGTTTAATGGAGAACACTGAAGCTTTCTTT,CASSLMENTEAFF
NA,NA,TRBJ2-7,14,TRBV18,TGTGCCAGCTCACGGGAAATAGGGGCCTACGAGCAGTACTTC,CASSREIGAYEQYF
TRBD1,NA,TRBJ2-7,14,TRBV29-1,TGCAGCGTTGTAGGGACAGGGGGTTCTGGGAAGCAGTACTTC,CSVVGTGGSGKQYF
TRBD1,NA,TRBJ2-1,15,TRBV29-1,TGCAGCGGCACTAAGGGACAGGGTATTTACAATGAGCAGTTCTTC,CSGTKGQGIYNEQFF
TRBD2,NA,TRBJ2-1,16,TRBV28,TGTGCCAGCAGTTTATCCGGGGGACTAGCTAGGGGTGAGCAGTTCTTC,CASSLSGGLARGEQFF
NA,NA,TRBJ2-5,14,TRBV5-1,TGCGCCAGCAGCTTGCAACAGTCCCAAGAGACCCAGTACTTC,CASSLQQSQETQYF
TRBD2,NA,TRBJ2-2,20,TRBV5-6,TGTGCCAGCAGCTCCGGACTAGCGGGGGCCTTGTACGCGAACACCGGGGAGCTGTTTTTT,CASSSGLAGALYANTGELFF
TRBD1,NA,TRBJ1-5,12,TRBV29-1,TGCAGCGTGGGACAGGACAATCAGCCCCAGCATTTT,CSVGQDNQPQHF
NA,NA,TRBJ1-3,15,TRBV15,TGTGCCACCAGCAGACAGGGGAGGTCGGGAAACACCATATATTTT,CATSRQGRSGNTIYF
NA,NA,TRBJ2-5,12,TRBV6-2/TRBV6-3,TGTGCCAGCAGCCCAGGGTTAGGGACCCAGTACTTC,CASSPGLGTQYF
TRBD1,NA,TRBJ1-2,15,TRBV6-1,TGTGCCAGCGGTGAACAGGGGGCAATGGCCTATGGCTACACCTTC,CASGEQGAMAYGYTF
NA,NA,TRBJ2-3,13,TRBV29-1,TGCAGCGTTGAGGTAGCGGGCACAGATACGCAGTATTTT,CSVEVAGTDTQYF
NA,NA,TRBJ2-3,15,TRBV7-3,TGTGCCAGCAGCGTTAGCGGTTCGAGTGGAGATACGCAGTATTTT,CASSVSGSSGDTQYF
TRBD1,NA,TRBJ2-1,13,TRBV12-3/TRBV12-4,TGTGCCAGCAGTTCCGACAGGGACAATGAGCAGTTCTTC,CASSSDRDNEQFF
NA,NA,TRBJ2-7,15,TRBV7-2,TGTGCCAGCAGCTTACGGGAAACAGGGTCCTACGAGCAGTACTTC,CASSLRETGSYEQYF
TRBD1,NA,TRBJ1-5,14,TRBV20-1,TGCAGTGCTAGAGGGACAGGGTTGGGGGGGCCCCAGCATTTT,CSARGTGLGGPQHF
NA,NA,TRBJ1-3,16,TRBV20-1,TGCAGTGCTAGAGATCCGGCGATCTCCTCTGGAAACACCATATATTTT,CSARDPAISSGNTIYF
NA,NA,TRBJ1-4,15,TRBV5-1,TGCGCCAGCAGCTTGGGAGGACAGACAAATGAAAAACTGTTTTTT,CASSLGGQTNEKLFF
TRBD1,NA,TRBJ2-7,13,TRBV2,TGTGCCAGCAGCGGTACAGGGGTCTACGAGCAGTACTTC,CASSGTGVYEQYF
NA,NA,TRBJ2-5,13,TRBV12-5,TGTGCTAGTGGTTTGGAATTTGTGGAGACCCAGTACTTC,CASGLEFVETQYF
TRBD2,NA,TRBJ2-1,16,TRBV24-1,TGTGCCACCAGTGACCCTAGCGGCAGCTCGTACAATGAGCAGTTCTTC,CATSDPSGSSYNEQFF
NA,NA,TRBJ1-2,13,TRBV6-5,TGTGCCAGCAGTTACGGCGGTACCTATGGCTACACCTTC,CASSYGGTYGYTF
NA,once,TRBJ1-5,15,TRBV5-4,TGTGCCAGCAGCTTGGCAGGGGTCGACAATCAGCCCCAGCATTTT,CASSLAGVDNQPQHF
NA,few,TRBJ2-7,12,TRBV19,TGTGCCAGTAGTATCCGGGGGAGCGAGCAGTACTTC,CASSIRGSEQYF
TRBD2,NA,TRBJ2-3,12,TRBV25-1,TGTGCCAGCAGTGCTGCGGCGGGGGGCAGTATTTTT,CASSAAAGGSIF
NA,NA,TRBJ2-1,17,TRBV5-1,TGCGCCAGCAGCTTTGGGCTAGCGTTAACTTCCTACAATGAGCAGTTCTTC,CASSFGLALTSYNEQFF
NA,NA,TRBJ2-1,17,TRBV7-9,TGTGCCAGCAGCTCGATCGGTAAACCGTTGCGGGTCGATGAGCAGTTCTTC,CASSSIGKPLRVDEQFF
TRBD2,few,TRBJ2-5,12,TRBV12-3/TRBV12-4,TGTGCCAGCAGTCCGGGGGGAGAGACCCAGTACTTC,CASSPGGETQYF
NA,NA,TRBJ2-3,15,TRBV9,TGTGCCAGCAGCGTAGTATCTAGCTCCACAGATACGCAGTATTTT,CASSVVSSSTDTQYF
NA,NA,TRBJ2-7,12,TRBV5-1,TGCGCCAGCAGCTGGGACTGGGACGAGCAGTACTTC,CASSWDWDEQYF
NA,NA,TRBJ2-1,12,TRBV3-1,TGTGCCAGCAGCCAAGGGGACCTAGTGGGGTTCTTC,CASSQGDLVGFF
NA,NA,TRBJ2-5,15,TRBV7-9,TGTGCCAGCAGCTGGGGGCGACAGTTGGGGGAGACCCAGTACTTC,CASSWGRQLGETQYF
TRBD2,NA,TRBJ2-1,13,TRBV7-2,TGTGCCAGCAGCTTAGCTATAGCGGGTGAGCAGTTCTTC,CASSLAIAGEQFF
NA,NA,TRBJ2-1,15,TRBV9,TGTGCCAGCAGCGCACGAGAAGCGGGCTACAATGAGCAGTTCTTC,CASSAREAGYNEQFF
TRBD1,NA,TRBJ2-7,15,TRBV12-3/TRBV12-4,TGTGCCAGCAGTGGGGCGGGACAGGGGAGGAGGGAGCAGTACTTC,CASSGAGQGRREQYF
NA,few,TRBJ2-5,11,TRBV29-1,TGCAGCGTTGTGCCCCAAGAGACCCAGTACTTC,CSVVPQETQYF
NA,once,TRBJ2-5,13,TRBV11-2,TGTGCCAGCAGCTCGGGACTTCAAGAGACCCAGTACTTC,CASSSGLQETQYF
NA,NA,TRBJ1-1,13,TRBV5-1,TGCGCCAGCAGCTTGGAGCAGTACACTGAAGCTTTCTTT,CASSLEQYTEAFF
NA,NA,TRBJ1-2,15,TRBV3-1,TGTGCCAGCAGCCAAGTGTACCCAGGACTTTCGGGCTACACCTTC,CASSQVYPGLSGYTF
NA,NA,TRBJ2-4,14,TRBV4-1,TGCGCCAGCAGCCAAGATCCAGGGGAGGGCATTCAGTACTTC,CASSQDPGEGIQYF
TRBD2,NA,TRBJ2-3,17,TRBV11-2,TGTGCCAGCAGCTCGCCCGGACTAGCGGGGAACACAGATACGCAGTATTTT,CASSSPGLAGNTDTQYF
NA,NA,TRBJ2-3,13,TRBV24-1,TGTGCCACCAGTGATTCAGGGATTGATACGCAGTATTTT,CATSDSGIDTQYF
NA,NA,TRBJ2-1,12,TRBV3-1,TGTGCCAGCAGCCTCGGGGCCAATGAGCAGTTCTTC,CASSLGANEQFF
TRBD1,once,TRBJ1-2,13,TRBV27,TGTGCCAGCCGGACAGGGGGCACCTATGGCTACACCTTC,CASRTGGTYGYTF
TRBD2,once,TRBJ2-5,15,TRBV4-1,TGCGCCAGCAGCCAAGATGCGGGGGGGTATGAGACCCAGTACTTC,CASSQDAGGYETQYF
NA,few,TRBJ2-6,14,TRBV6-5,TGTGCCAGCAGTTCGAGCTCTGGGGCCAACGTCCTGACTTTC,CASSSSSGANVLTF